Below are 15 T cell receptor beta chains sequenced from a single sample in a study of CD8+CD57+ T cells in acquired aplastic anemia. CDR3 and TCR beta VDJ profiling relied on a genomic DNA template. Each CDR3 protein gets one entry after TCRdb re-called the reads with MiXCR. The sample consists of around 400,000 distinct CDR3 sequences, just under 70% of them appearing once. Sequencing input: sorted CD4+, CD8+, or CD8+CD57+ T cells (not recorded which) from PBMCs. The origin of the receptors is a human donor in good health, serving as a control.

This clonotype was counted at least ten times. The CDR3 nucleotides are TGTGCCAGCAGTAGACAGGGGGGCTCCTATAATTCACCCCTCCACTTT. Protein product: CASSRQGGSYNSPLHF. The chain joins TRBV6-6 to TRBJ1-6, with 9 bases identical to TRBD1. J was trimmed by 0 bases and V by 5 bases; bases with no gene match: 2. This CDR3 has 16 amino acids. Germline assignment: CDR1 MNHNY and CDR2 SVGAGI (reference sequence).

The CDR3 loop is CASKLKTSGGRGNIQYF. The CDR3, as DNA: TGTGCCAGCAAATTAAAGACTAGCGGGGGGCGGGGGAACATTCAGTACTTC. The genes are TRBV6-1 and TRBJ2-4, with 13 bases identical to TRBD2. Germline CDR1 reads MNHNS; CDR2 reads SASEGT. The CDR3 length is 17 residues. After removal of 7 bases from V and 7 bases from J, the junction contained 13 bases not matched to a gene.

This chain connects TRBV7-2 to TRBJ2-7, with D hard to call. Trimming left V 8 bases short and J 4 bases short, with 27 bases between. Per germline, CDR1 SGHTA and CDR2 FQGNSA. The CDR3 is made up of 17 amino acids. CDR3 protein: CASGVAVSQGEQYEQYF. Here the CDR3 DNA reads TGTGCCAGCGGCGTAGCAGTATCCCAAGGCGAGCAGTACGAGCAGTACTTC.

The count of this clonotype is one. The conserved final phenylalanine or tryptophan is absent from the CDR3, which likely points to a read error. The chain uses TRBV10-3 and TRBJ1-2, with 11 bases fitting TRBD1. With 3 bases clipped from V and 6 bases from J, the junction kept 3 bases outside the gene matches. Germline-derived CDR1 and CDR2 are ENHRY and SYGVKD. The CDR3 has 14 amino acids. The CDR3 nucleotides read TGTGCCATCAGTGAACCGGGACAGGGGGATGGCTACACCTCC. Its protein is CAISEPGQGDGYTS.

CDR3 bases: TGCAGTGCTACCCCTGGCTCCTACACGCAGTATTTT. It specifies CSATPGSYTQYF. The gene calls are TRBV20-1 and TRBJ2-3; D not certain. Germline loops: CDR1 DFQATT, CDR2 SNEGSKA (reference sequence). Deletions cut 4 bases from V and 9 bases from J, with 14 bases between. The CDR3 extends over 12 amino acids.

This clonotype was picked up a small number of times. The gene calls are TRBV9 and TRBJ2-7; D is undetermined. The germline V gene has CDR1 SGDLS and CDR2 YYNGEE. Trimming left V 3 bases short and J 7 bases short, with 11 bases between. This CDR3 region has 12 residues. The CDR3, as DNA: TGTGCCAGCAGCGACGAGGTCAGGGAGCAGTACTTC. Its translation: CASSDEVREQYF.

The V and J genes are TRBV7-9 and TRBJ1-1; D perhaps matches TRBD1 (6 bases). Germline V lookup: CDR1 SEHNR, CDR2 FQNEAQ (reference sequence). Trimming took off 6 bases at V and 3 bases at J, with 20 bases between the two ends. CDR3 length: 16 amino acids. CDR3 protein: CASRPSTGVGDTEAFF. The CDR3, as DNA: TGTGCCAGCAGGCCATCGACAGGAGTGGGGGACACTGAAGCTTTCTTT.

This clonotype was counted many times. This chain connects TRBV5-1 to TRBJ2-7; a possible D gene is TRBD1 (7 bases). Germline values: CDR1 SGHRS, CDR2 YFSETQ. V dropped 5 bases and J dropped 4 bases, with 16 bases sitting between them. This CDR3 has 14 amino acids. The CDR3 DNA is TGCGCCAGCAGGGCGGGACAGAAGGTTTACGAGCAGTACTTC. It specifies CASRAGQKVYEQYF.

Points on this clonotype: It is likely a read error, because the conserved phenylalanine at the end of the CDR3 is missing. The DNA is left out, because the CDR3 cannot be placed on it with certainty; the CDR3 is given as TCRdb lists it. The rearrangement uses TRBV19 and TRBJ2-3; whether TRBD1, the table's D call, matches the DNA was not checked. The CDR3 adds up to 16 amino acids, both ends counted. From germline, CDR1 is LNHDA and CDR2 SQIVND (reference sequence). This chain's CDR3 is CASMARGGDLLFGPGI.

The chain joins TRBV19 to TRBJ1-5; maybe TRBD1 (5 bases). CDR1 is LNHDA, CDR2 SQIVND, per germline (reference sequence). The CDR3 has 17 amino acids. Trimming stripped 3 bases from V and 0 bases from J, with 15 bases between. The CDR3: CASSMGLRQYSNQPQHF. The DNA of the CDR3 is TGTGCCAGTAGTATGGGCTTGAGACAGTATAGCAATCAGCCCCAGCATTTT.

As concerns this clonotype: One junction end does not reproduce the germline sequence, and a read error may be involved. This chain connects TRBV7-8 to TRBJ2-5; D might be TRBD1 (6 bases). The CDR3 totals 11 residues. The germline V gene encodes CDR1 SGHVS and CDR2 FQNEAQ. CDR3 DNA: TGTGCCAGCAGCGTCCACAGGGCAGGGTGCTTC. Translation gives CASSVHRAGCF.

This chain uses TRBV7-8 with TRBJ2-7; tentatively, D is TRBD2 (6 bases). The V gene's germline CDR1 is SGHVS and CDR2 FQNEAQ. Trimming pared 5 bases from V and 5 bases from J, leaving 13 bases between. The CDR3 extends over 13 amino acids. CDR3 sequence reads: CASSQAGGDEQYF. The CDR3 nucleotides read TGTGCCAGCAGCCAAGCCGGGGGAGACGAGCAGTACTTC.

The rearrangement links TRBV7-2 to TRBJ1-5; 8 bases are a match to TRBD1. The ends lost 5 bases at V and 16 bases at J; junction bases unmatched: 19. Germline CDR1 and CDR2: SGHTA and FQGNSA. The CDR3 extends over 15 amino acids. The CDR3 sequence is CASSKGQGGEQYFHF. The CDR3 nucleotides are TGTGCCAGCAGCAAAGGACAGGGAGGCGAGCAGTACTTCCATTTT.

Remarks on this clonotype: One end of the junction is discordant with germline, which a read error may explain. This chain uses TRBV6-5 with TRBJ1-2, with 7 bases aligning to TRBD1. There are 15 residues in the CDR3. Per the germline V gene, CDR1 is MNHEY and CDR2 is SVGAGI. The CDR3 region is CACSSFSGTAYGYTF. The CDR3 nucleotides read TGTGCCTGCAGTTCATTCTCCGGGACAGCTTATGGCTACACCTTC.

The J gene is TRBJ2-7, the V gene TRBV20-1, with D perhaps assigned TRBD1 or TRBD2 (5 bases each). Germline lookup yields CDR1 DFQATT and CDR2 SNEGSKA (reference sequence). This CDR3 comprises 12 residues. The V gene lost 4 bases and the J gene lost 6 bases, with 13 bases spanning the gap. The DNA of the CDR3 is TGCAGTGCTAAGAGACCAGGGACCGAGCAGTACTTC. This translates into CSAKRPGTEQYF.